Detailed here is one T cell receptor (beta chain). As yet, its antigen is unknown. The germline V gene encodes CDR1 SNHLY and CDR2 FYNNEI. Trimming removed 8 bases at V and 2 bases at J, with 10 bases between. This CDR3 contains 12 residues. This sample stems from a study of shared clonotypes between healthy human individuals. Whole-study findings and limits: Compared with memory subsets, naive subsets generally had larger estimated richness. The researchers took only blood, and tissue repertoires probably look different.

The assay was immunoSEQ multiplex PCR, and TCRdb's table has in-frame clones only and misses some. The sample lists 300,000 to 400,000 clones, 74% occurring once. The sequencing sample was made of memory CD4+ T cells sorted from blood. Subset: CD45RA-negative fraction. The chain links TRBV2 to TRBJ2-7, with D hard to call. The origin of this receptor is a man aged 30 to 39 in good health. CDR3 region: CASRSYPYEQYF. The CDR3 bases are TGTGCCAGCCGCAGTTACCCCTACGAGCAGTACTTC.